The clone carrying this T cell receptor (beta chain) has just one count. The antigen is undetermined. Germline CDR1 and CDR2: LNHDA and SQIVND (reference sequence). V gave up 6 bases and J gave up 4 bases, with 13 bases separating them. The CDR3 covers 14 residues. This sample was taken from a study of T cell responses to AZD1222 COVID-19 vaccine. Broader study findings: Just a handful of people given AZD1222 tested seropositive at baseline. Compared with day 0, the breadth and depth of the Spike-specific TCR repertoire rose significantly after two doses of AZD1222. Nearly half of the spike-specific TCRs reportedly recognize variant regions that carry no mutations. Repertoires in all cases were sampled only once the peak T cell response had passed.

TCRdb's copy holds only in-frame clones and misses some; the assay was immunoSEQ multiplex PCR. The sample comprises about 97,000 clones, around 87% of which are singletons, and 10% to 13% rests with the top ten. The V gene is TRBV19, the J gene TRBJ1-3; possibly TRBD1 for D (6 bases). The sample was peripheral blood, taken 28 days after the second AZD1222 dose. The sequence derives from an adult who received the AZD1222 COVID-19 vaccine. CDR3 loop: CASRKQGSGNTIYF. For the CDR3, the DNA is TGTGCCAGTAGGAAACAGGGTTCCGGAAACACCATATATTTT.